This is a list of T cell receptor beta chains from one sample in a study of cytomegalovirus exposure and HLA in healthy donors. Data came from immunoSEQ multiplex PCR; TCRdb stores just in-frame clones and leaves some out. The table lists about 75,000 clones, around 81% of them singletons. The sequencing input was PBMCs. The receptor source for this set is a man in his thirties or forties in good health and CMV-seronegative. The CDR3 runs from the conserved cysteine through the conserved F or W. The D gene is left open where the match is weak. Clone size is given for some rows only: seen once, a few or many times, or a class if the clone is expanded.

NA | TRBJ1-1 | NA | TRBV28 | CASGAPQGITEAFF | TGTGCCAGCGGGGCCCCCCAGGGGATCACTGAAGCTTTCTTT
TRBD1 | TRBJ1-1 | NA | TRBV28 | CASTTALGQGTEAFF | TGTGCCAGCACCACGGCCTTGGGACAGGGCACTGAAGCTTTCTTT
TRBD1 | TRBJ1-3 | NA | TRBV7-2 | CASSPRTGFTSRSGNTIYF | TGTGCCAGCAGCCCCAGGACAGGGTTTACGTCCCGATCTGGAAACACCATATATTTT
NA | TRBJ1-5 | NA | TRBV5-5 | CASSLEPQDYSNQPQHF | TGTGCCAGCAGCTTGGAACCCCAAGACTATAGCAATCAGCCCCAGCATTTT
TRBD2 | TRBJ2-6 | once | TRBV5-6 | CASSFQREFISSGANVLTF | TGTGCCAGCAGCTTCCAGCGGGAATTCATTAGCTCTGGGGCCAACGTCCTGACTTTC
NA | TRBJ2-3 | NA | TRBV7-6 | CASAQAPGTDTQYF | TGTGCCAGCGCCCAGGCCCCTGGCACAGATACGCAGTATTTT
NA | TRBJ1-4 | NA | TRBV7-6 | CASSRGSTNEKLFF | TGTGCCAGCAGTAGGGGGTCGACTAATGAAAAACTGTTTTTT
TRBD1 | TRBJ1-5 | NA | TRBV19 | CASSIGNRGSNQPQHF | TGTGCCAGTAGTATCGGGAACAGGGGGAGCAATCAGCCCCAGCATTTT
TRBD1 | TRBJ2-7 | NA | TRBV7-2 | CASSLLDRGHEQYF | TGTGCCAGCAGCTTATTAGACAGGGGACACGAGCAGTACTTC
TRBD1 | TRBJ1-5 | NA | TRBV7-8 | CASSYDRGRSNQPQHF | TGTGCCAGCAGCTACGACAGGGGGCGAAGCAATCAGCCCCAGCATTTT
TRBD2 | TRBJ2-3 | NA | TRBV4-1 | CASSQVRASGVSDTQYF | TGCGCCAGCAGCCAAGTCCGGGCTAGCGGGGTATCAGATACGCAGTATTTT